The sequence of this TCR beta chain was determined in a study of cytomegalovirus exposure and HLA in healthy donors. Details on this clone: The antigen remains unidentified.

Germline V CDR1 and CDR2: MNHNY, SVGAGI (reference sequence). This CDR3 region has 16 residues. J lost 1 base, V lost 5 bases, and 10 bases had no gene match. Study-wide results and limits: In a later analysis, a missense DCLRE1C variant was linked to TCR beta V- and J-gene trimming.

PCR used 60 Vbeta primers and 13 Jbeta primers. Methods used by the authors: Counted up in a later analysis, unique TCR beta chains came to 65 million to 100 million, with some 11 million shared. TCRdb's copy holds only in-frame clones and misses some; the assay was immunoSEQ multiplex PCR. V and J calls and clone size follow that table, whereas D and trimming were derived from the DNA. The sample yields 180,000 or so clones, roughly 85% seen once. This TCR was recovered from a man between 18 and 35 years old in good health and CMV-seropositive. Sequenced sample: PBMCs. This chain links TRBV6-6 with TRBJ2-5, with TRBD2 matching 7 bases. In DNA, the CDR3 is TGTGCCAGCAGTATTCGGCCCAGCGGGACCCAAGAGACCCAGTACTTC. Its protein is CASSIRPSGTQETQYF.